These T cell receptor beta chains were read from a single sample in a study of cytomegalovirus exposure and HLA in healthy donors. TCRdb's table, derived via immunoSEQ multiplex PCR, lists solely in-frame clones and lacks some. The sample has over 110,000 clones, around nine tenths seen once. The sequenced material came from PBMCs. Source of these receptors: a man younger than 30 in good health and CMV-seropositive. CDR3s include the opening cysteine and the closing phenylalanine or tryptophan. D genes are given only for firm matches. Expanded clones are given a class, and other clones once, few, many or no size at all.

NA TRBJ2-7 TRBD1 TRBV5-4 CASSPWTGLGNEQYF TGTGCCAGCAGCCCGTGGACAGGTCTCGGAAACGAGCAGTACTTC
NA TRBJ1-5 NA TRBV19 CASRPGHKNQPQHF TGTGCCAGTAGGCCGGGACATAAAAATCAGCCCCAGCATTTT
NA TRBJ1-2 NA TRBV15 CATSRGATGNYGYTF TGTGCCACCAGCAGAGGAGCCACAGGTAACTATGGCTACACCTTC
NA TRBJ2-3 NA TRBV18 CASSPYRADTQYF TGTGCCAGCTCACCATACCGAGCAGATACGCAGTATTTT
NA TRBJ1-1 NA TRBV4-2 CASSQDPRVAELVF TGTGCCAGCAGCCAAGATCCACGGGTGGCAGAACTGGTTTTT
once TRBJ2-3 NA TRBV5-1 CASSLLAGISTDTQYF TGCGCCAGCAGCTTGCTGGCGGGGATAAGCACAGATACGCAGTATTTT
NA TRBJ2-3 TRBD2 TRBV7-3 CASSLMTGGQSADTQYF TGTGCCAGCAGCTTAATGACGGGAGGGCAGAGCGCAGATACGCAGTATTTT
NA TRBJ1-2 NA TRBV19 CASSISQDSYGYTF TGTGCCAGTAGTATTTCTCAGGACTCTTATGGCTACACCTTC
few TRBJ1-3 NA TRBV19 CASSMTSSGNTIYF TGTGCCAGTAGTATGACTAGCTCTGGAAACACCATATATTTT
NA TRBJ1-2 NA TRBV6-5 CASSYAGPGGGYTF TGTGCCAGCAGTTACGCGGGACCTGGTGGTGGCTACACCTTC
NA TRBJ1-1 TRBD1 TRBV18 CASSSRDPGGNTEAFF TGTGCCAGCTCATCCCGGGACCCAGGGGGGAACACTGAAGCTTTCTTT
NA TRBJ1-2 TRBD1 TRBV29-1 CSYRDSYGYTF TGCAGCTACCGGGACAGTTATGGCTACACCTTC
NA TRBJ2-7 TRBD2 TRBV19 CASSSGRAYEQYF TGTGCCAGTAGTAGCGGGAGGGCATACGAGCAGTACTTC
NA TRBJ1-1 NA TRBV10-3 CAISETGPNTEAFF TGTGCCATCAGTGAGACAGGACCGAACACTGAAGCTTTCTTT
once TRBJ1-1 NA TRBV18 CASSDSAGEGNTEAFF TGTGCCAGCTCCGACTCTGCGGGAGAGGGAAACACTGAAGCTTTCTTT
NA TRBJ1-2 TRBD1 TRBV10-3 CAISEPDRVYYGYTF TGTGCCATCAGTGAGCCGGACAGGGTCTACTATGGCTACACCTTC
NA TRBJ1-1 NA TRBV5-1 CARNSGGTEAFF TGCGCCAGGAACTCGGGGGGCACTGAAGCTTTCTTT
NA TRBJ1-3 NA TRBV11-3 CASKLQTVAGNTIYF TGTGCCAGCAAACTACAGACAGTTGCTGGAAACACCATATATTTT
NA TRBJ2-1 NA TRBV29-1 CSVRTPSSYNEQFF TGCAGCGTCCGGACTCCATCCTCCTACAATGAGCAGTTCTTC
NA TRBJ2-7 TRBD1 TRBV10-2 CASSESVDRRTYEQYF TGCGCCAGCAGTGAGTCGGTGGACAGGCGTACGTACGAGCAGTACTTC
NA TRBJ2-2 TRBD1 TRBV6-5 CASSPDRGNTGELFF TGTGCCAGCAGTCCCGACAGGGGTAACACCGGGGAGCTGTTTTTT
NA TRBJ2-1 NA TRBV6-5 CASSLTLYNEQFF TGTGCCAGCAGTTTGACACTTTACAATGAGCAGTTCTTC
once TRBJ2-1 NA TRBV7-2 CASSPRRGYNEQFF TGTGCCAGCAGCCCCCGCAGGGGTTACAATGAGCAGTTCTTC
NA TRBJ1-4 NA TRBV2 CASSGAEGLSNEKLFF TGTGCCAGCAGTGGGGCGGAGGGATTGTCTAATGAAAAACTGTTTTTT
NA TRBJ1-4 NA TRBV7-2 CASSPRGPGIGEKLFF TGTGCCAGCAGCCCCCGCGGACCCGGGATTGGTGAAAAACTGTTTTTT
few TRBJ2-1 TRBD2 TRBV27 CASSSSGVVFF TGTGCCAGCAGTTCTAGCGGCGTGGTGTTCTTC
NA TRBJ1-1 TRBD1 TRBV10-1 CASSARQGIMNTEAFF TGCGCCAGCAGTGCTAGACAGGGGATAATGAACACTGAAGCTTTCTTT
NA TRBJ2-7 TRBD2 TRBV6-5 CASSGTSGSYEQYF TGTGCCAGTTCCGGGACTAGCGGTTCCTACGAGCAGTACTTC
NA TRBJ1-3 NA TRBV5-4 CASSSIGGLGNTIYF TGTGCCAGCAGCTCAATCGGAGGACTTGGAAACACCATATATTTT
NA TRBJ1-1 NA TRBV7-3 CASSLGTSTEAFF TGTGCCAGCAGCCTTGGGACATCTACTGAAGCTTTCTTT
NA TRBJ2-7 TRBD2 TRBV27 CASSLSPASGYEQYF TGTGCCAGCAGTTTATCCCCGGCTAGCGGATACGAGCAGTACTTC
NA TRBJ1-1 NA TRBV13 CASSWGTGGTEAFF TGTGCCAGCAGCTGGGGGACCGGGGGCACTGAAGCTTTCTTT
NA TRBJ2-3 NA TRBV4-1 CASSLSGRSTDTQYF TGCGCCAGCAGCCTGTCAGGGCGGAGCACAGATACGCAGTATTTT
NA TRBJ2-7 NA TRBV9 CASSPPSRNEQYF TGTGCCAGCAGCCCCCCTAGCCGGAACGAGCAGTACTTC
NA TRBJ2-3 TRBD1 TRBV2 CASSSQGADTQYF TGTGCCAGCAGCTCACAGGGGGCAGATACGCAGTATTTT